This T cell receptor (beta chain) derives from a study of vaccination and CD4 T cells after COVID-19 (dated by TCRdb to between 2022 and 2023). Regarding the complete study: In the convalescent cohort there were six males and four females, among whom were two Hispanic individuals, seven Caucasians, two Asians and one multiracial person. In under twelve COVID-19 convalescent patients and a few infection-naive healthy vaccine recipients, researchers compared the spike-specific CD4+ TCR repertoire from before mRNA vaccination with the repertoire from after. The cultures were stimulated with overlapping spike peptide pools from SARS-CoV-2 and from the common cold coronaviruses HCoV-NL63, HCoV-OC43 and HCoV-229E. Each participant got two doses of either the Pfizer-BioNTech BNT162b2 vaccine (n=8) or the Moderna mRNA-1273 vaccine (n=2). Control cultures used a CEFX viral epitope pool as positive control, an HIV-1 Nef peptide pool as negative control, or no peptide. The time from the second vaccine dose to post-vaccine blood sampling had a median of roughly 77 days and ranged from about 13 to 250 days. Post-COVID blood samples from convalescent patients were collected a median of 101 days after diagnosis, with a range of roughly 35 to 180 days.

Reading from cysteine to phenylalanine, the CDR3 counts 15 amino acids. Only CDR3 DNA remains: 45 bases, in frame from the first base. V is cut back by 9 bases and J by 3 bases, with 14 bases in the junction unmatched. This clonotype was detected a few times. Its recognized antigen is unknown. The input lacks base qualities; no much larger clone sits a single base away. Results and caveats for the whole study, not just this receptor: Nearly all vaccine-specific clones in convalescent patients (304 of 307) were mono-reactive for SARS-CoV-2 spike rather than cross-reactive with common cold coronaviruses. The median number of SARS-CoV-2-reactive clonotypes rose from about 19 after infection to a few dozen after vaccination, but the change was not significant. In convalescent patients, a median 86.3% of post-vaccine SARS-CoV-2-reactive clones were detected only after vaccination, suggesting vaccine-specific priming. Only a relatively small number of convalescent patients were included in the study, and early timepoints following natural infection were not analyzed.

This specimen's treatment or condition label, interpreted: roughly ten-day PBMC culture with coronavirus spike peptide pools or control peptides (ViraFEST assay). The study used the ViraFEST assay, which expanded antigen-specific T cells with peptide pools and then identified expanded clonotypes by TCR sequencing. Negative nucleocapsid antibody tests before and after vaccination confirmed that the healthy vaccine recipients had no prior SARS-CoV-2 infection. Each well held some 2 million PBMCs cultured with 10 ug/ml peptide pools in IMDM containing roughly 5% human AB serum and about 10 IU/ml IL-2. Half of the culture medium was replaced with fresh IL-2-containing medium on days 3 and 7. Once the cells had been in culture for less than 11 days, the EasySep CD4+ T cell isolation kit was used to isolate CD4+ T cells by negative selection. Ficoll-Paque Plus gradient centrifugation was used to isolate PBMCs from whole blood, and the isolated PBMCs were then either used fresh or cryopreserved at -140C. Each culture condition was generally run in triplicate wells.

The protocol used for the library was PCR. TCR sequencing of DNA from cultured CD4+ T cells used the Oncomine TCR Beta short-read assay at the Johns Hopkins FTIC core. The QIAamp micro DNA kit was used to extract genomic DNA from the cultured CD4+ T cells. Oncomine TCR Beta libraries from cultured CD4+ T cells were pooled with unique dual indexes and sequenced on an Illumina iSeq 100. The authors processed their data as follows. Non-productive sequences were filtered out, and CDR3s that did not start with C, did not end with F or W, or were shorter than 7 amino acids were discarded. The MANAFEST web application was used to identify antigen-specific clonotypes by comparing peptide-stimulated wells against reference wells and other culture wells. To be called positive, a clone needed an FDR below 0.05, an odds ratio above 5, and a productive frequency above 0.1% in at least two of three replicate wells. Clonotypes that were significantly expanded in both SARS-CoV-2 spike wells and at least one common cold coronavirus spike condition were defined as cross-reactive. Levenshtein distances (stringdist) and unrooted phylogenetic trees (ape) in R version 3.6.1 were used to assess CDR3 homology. TCRdb reanalyzed the raw reads on its own, using fastp at Q25 for trimming and MiXCR for clone calling, and kept in-frame beta chains. Rows are combined by CDR3 protein, so each entry shows the most common genes and DNA. For this entry, the V and J calls and clone size follow TCRdb and not the study's own pipeline. In this sample the table shows about 14,000 distinct CDR3 sequences, over 25% of which occur a single time. Around 17% of the sample goes to the ten largest clones.

The chain employs TRBV12-3 or TRBV12-4 and TRBJ2-7; a stretch of 7 junction bases matches TRBD2. This material consisted of CD4+ T cells from blood, cultured in vitro, taken before SARS-CoV-2 vaccination. The source of this sequence is a human donor who received a COVID-19 vaccine. Here is the DNA: TGTGCCAGTACACGTCTAGGTAGCGGGTACTACGAGCAGTACTTC. Its protein reads: CASTRLGSGYYEQYF.